This TCR beta chain was sequenced for a study of shared clonotypes between healthy human individuals. Study-level background: Three plates were used per donor for CD4 naive, three for CD4 memory, two for CD8 naive and one for CD8 memory. Study observations and caveats: Four donors had around 5.5% of their naive CD4 clonotypes in common. Non-shared clonotypes were found to have lower generation probabilities than the clonotypes that were shared by all four of the sorted-subset donors. Few donors restricted represented genetic and exposure-history diversity.

Some clones are missing from TCRdb's copy, which holds only in-frame ones; the method was immunoSEQ multiplex PCR. The data hold over 300,000 clones, with roughly 91% observed a single time. After removal of 2 bases from V and 0 bases from J, the junction contained 1 base not matched to a gene. The length of the CDR3 is 14 residues. Germline V gene sequence: CDR1 ENHRY, CDR2 SYGVKD. Regarding this clone: Its antigen remains unknown.

The sequence was obtained from a man between 18 and 29 years old in good health. V gene TRBV10-3 combines with J gene TRBJ2-7, with 7 nucleotides matching TRBD1. Material for sequencing was memory CD8+ T cells sorted from blood. The subset was: CD45RO+ cells pooled with CCR7-negative TemRA cells. This chain's CDR3 is CAISEGDSSYEQYF. The CDR3 coding sequence is TGTGCCATCAGTGAGGGGGACAGCTCCTACGAGCAGTACTTC.